This T cell receptor (beta chain) was sequenced in a study of shared clonotypes between healthy human individuals. Study information: Per donor, three plates held CD4 naive cells, three held CD4 memory, two held CD8 naive and one held CD8 memory.

There are 17 residues in the CDR3. V was shortened by 2 bases and J by 0 bases, with 16 bases between the two germline ends. CDR1 and CDR2 from the germline V gene are SGHTA and FQGNSA. Researchers divided each subset's genomic DNA evenly across several immunoSEQ plates. Some clones are missing from TCRdb's copy, which holds only in-frame ones; the method was immunoSEQ multiplex PCR. Of over a million clones in the sample, about 74% were seen once. Broader study findings: Lower generation probabilities were found for non-shared clonotypes than for those shared by all four donors.

Concerning this clone: Its antigen is not identified.

Sequencing was performed on memory CD4+ T cells sorted from blood. As for subset: CD45RA-negative fraction. The rearrangement uses TRBV7-2 and TRBJ1-1; TRBD1 is a possible D gene (5 bases). The clonotype comes from a man between 18 and 35 years old in good health. This CDR3 reads CASSLIQSGPMNTEAFF. CDR3 DNA: TGTGCCAGCAGCTTAATTCAATCGGGGCCTATGAACACTGAAGCTTTCTTT.